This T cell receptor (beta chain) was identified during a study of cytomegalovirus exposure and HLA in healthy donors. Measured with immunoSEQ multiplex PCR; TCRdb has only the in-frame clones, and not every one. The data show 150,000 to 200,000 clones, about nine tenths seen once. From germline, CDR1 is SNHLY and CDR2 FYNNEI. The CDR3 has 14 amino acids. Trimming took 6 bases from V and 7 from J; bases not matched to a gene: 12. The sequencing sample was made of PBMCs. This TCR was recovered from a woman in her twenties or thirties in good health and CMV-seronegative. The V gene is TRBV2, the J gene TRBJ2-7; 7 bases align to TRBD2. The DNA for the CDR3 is TGTGCCAGCAGGCGAGCGGGACCCACCCGGGAGCAGTACTTC. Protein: CASRRAGPTREQYF.